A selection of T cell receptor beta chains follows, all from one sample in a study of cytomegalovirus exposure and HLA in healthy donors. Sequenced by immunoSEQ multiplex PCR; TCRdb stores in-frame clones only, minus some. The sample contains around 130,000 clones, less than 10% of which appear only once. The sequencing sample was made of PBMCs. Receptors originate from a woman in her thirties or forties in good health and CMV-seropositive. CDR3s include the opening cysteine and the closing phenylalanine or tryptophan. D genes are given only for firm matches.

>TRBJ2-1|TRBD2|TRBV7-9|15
CASSQRLAGVNEQFF
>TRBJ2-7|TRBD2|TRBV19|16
CASSTTSGGSPYEQYF
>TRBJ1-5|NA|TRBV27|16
CASSLVGQPSGQPQHF
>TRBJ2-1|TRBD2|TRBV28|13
CASSWRGGNEQFF
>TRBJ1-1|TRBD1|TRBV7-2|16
CASSPRQGARDTEAFF
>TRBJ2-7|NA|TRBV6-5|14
CASSYSSGTYEQYF
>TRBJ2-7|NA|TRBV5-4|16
CASSLGVIQGSYEQYF
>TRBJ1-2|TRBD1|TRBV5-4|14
CASSLIQGNYGYTF
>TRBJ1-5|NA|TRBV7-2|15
CASSLVIASNQPQHF
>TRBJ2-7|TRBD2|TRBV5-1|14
CASRVVAGSYEQYF
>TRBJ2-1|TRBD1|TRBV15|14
CASGQGFSYNEQFF